The rows below give T cell receptor beta chains drawn from one sample of a study of T cell responses to AZD1222 COVID-19 vaccine. The protocol was immunoSEQ multiplex PCR, while the TCRdb copy is restricted to in-frame clones and leaves out a portion. The table shows 35,000 to 45,000 clones, with less than 85% occurring only once. The sample in question was peripheral blood, obtained on day 0 of AZD1222 vaccination. The receptors originated from an adult in good health. The CDR3 runs from the conserved cysteine through the conserved F or W. D genes are given only for firm matches. For some rows the clone size is stated as once, few or many, or as a class when expanded; others skip it.

>.|TRBJ2-4|TRBV21-1|.
CASSSLAKNIQYF
TGTGCCAGCAGCAGCCTAGCCAAAAACATTCAGTACTTC
>TRBD1|TRBJ2-4|TRBV28|few
CASSLFGTGARKNIQYF
TGTGCCAGCAGTTTATTCGGGACAGGGGCCAGGAAAAACATTCAGTACTTC
>.|TRBJ1-5|TRBV5-6|.
CASSRGASLSQPQHF
TGTGCCAGCAGCCGAGGAGCAAGTCTGAGTCAGCCCCAGCATTTT
>.|TRBJ1-1|TRBV12-5|few
CASGLVRGNTEAFF
TGTGCTAGTGGTTTGGTACGGGGGAACACTGAAGCTTTCTTT
>.|TRBJ1-2|TRBV12-3/TRBV12-4|.
CASSFQGHGYTF
TGTGCCAGCAGTTTCCAGGGGCATGGCTACACCTTC
>.|TRBJ2-3|TRBV5-1|few
CASSLDPTSSDTQYF
TGCGCCAGCAGCTTGGACCCTACTAGCTCCGATACGCAGTATTTT
>.|TRBJ1-3|TRBV5-1|few
CASSSALGGNSGNTIYF
TGCGCCAGCAGCTCAGCCTTGGGGGGAAACTCTGGAAACACCATATATTTT
>TRBD1|TRBJ2-1|TRBV7-9|once
CASSVTRTGGTRDEQFF
TGTGCCAGCAGCGTAACCCGGACAGGGGGCACTAGAGATGAGCAGTTCTTC
>.|TRBJ1-2|TRBV3-1/TRBV3-2|few
CASSIRPPYGYTF
TGTGCCAGCAGTATAAGACCCCCCTATGGCTACACCTTC
>.|TRBJ2-2|TRBV12-3/TRBV12-4|.
CASSFPTTGELFF
TGTGCCAGCAGTTTCCCCACCACCGGGGAGCTGTTTTTT
>.|TRBJ1-6|TRBV2|.
CASRTGQSSYNSPLHF
TGTGCCAGCAGGACGGGACAAAGCTCCTATAATTCACCCCTCCACTTT
>.|TRBJ1-1|TRBV5-1|.
CASSLTTPAVNTEAFF
TGCGCCAGCAGCTTAACCACCCCCGCAGTGAACACTGAAGCTTTCTTT
>.|TRBJ1-2|TRBV30|.
CAWSQRYGYTF
TGTGCCTGGTCCCAGCGCTATGGCTACACCTTC
>.|TRBJ1-6|TRBV9|few
CASSVVPGRNNSPLHF
TGTGCCAGCAGCGTAGTCCCGGGGAGGAATAATTCACCCCTCCACTTT
>.|TRBJ1-5|TRBV2|.
CASRSGEGSNQPQHF
TGTGCCAGCAGATCGGGGGAAGGGAGCAATCAGCCCCAGCATTTT
>.|TRBJ1-5|TRBV30|.
CAWSPQGGNQPQHF
TGTGCCTGGAGTCCTCAGGGTGGCAATCAGCCCCAGCATTTT
>.|TRBJ2-1|TRBV19|.
CASQGELNEQFF
TGTGCCAGTCAAGGGGAGCTCAATGAGCAGTTCTTC
>.|TRBJ2-1|TRBV19|.
CASSIIAGSPLGQFF
TGTGCCAGTAGTATAATTGCGGGGTCCCCCCTGGGGCAGTTCTTC
>.|TRBJ2-2|TRBV7-2|.
CASSLDSSSTGELFF
TGTGCCAGCAGCCTGGACAGCAGCAGCACCGGGGAGCTGTTTTTT
>.|TRBJ1-6|TRBV9|.
CASSVGEWRGTANSPLHF
TGTGCCAGCAGCGTGGGGGAGTGGAGGGGGACGGCTAATTCACCCCTCCACTTT
>.|TRBJ1-6|TRBV18|once
CASSQTEYNSPLHF
TGTGCCAGCTCCCAGACAGAGTATAATTCACCCCTCCACTTT
>.|TRBJ2-7|TRBV6-5|.
CASQKQGFTSYEQYF
TGTGCCAGCCAAAAACAGGGCTTCACCTCCTACGAGCAGTACTTC
>TRBD1|TRBJ1-2|TRBV19|once
CASSVTTTGTYGYTF
TGTGCCAGTAGTGTCACCACGACAGGGACATATGGCTACACCTTC
>.|TRBJ1-2|TRBV5-5|.
CASSLQGWVTNYGYTF
TGTGCCAGCAGCTTGCAGGGTTGGGTTACTAACTATGGCTACACCTTC
>TRBD2|TRBJ2-3|TRBV7-9|.
CASSLMWLAGTPSTDTQYF
TGTGCCAGCAGCTTAATGTGGCTAGCGGGGACTCCTAGCACAGATACGCAGTATTTT
>.|TRBJ2-3|TRBV15|.
CATSRDRVPTDTQYF
TGTGCCACCAGCAGAGACAGGGTTCCCACAGATACGCAGTATTTT
>.|TRBJ1-3|TRBV4-1|.
CASSSGQPNSGNTIYF
TGCGCCAGCAGCAGCGGACAGCCTAACTCTGGAAACACCATATATTTT
>.|TRBJ1-3|TRBV11-3|.
CASVGADSGNTIYF
TGTGCCAGCGTCGGAGCCGACTCTGGAAACACCATATATTTT
>.|TRBJ1-1|TRBV29-1|.
CSVVPNTEAFF
TGCAGCGTTGTCCCGAACACTGAAGCTTTCTTT
>TRBD1|TRBJ1-6|TRBV19|once
CASSSGTGGLLGSPLHF
TGTGCCAGTAGTTCCGGGACAGGGGGCCTATTGGGTTCACCCCTCCACTTT
>TRBD2|TRBJ2-7|TRBV7-8|.
CASSLPSGGAGEQYF
TGTGCCAGCAGCTTACCCAGCGGGGGGGCCGGGGAGCAGTACTTC
>TRBD1|TRBJ1-3|TRBV28|.
CATGDSPGNTIYF
TGTGCCACTGGGGACAGTCCTGGAAACACCATATATTTT
>.|TRBJ1-1|TRBV6-6|.
CASSTQQNTEAFF
TGTGCCAGCAGTACCCAACAGAACACTGAAGCTTTCTTT